The 2 T cell receptor beta chains below come from one sample, sequenced in a study of blood T cell repertoires in COVID-19. Profiled with immunoSEQ multiplex PCR; TCRdb holds only in-frame clones, not every one. The data contain roughly 180,000 clones, about four fifths of them singletons. The sequenced sample consisted of PBMCs or T cells enriched from blood (not recorded which). The receptors shown here come from a man over 45 who had recovered from COVID-19.

This chain connects TRBV12-3 or TRBV12-4 to TRBJ2-4; 7 nucleotides line up with TRBD1. The V and J ends lost 11 bases and 3 bases, in that order; junction bases with no gene match: 4. The CDR3 length is 12 residues. The CDR3 loop reads CASRDSKNIQYF. The CDR3 region has the DNA TGTGCCTCTCGGGACAGCAAAAACATTCAGTACTTC.

The chain recombines TRBV9 with TRBJ1-6; maybe TRBD1 (6 bases). Per the germline V gene, CDR1 is SGDLS and CDR2 is YYNGEE. This CDR3 has 17 amino acids. V was pared by 0 bases and J by 5 bases, with 15 bases between. The CDR3 region is CASSVAGAGINNSPLHF. In DNA form, the CDR3 reads TGTGCCAGCAGCGTAGCAGGGGCTGGGATCAATAATTCACCCCTCCACTTT. The full variable domain, completed using reference TRBV9 and TRBJ1-6, is DSGVTQTPKHLITATGQRVTLRCSPRSGDLSVYWYQQSLDQGLQFLIQYYNGEERAKGNILERFSAQQFPDLHSELNLSSLELGDSALYFCASSVAGAGINNSPLHFGNGTRLTVT.